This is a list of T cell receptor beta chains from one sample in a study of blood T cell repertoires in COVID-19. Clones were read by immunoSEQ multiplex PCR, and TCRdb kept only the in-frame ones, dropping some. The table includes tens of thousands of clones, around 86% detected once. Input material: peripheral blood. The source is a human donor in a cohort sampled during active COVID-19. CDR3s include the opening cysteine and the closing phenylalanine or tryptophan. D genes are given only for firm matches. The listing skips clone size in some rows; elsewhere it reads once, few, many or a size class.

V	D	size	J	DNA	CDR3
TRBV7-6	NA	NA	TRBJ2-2	TGTGCCAGCAGCTTAGACACCACCGGGGAGCTGTTTTTT	CASSLDTTGELFF
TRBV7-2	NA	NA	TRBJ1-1	TGTGCCAGCAGCCCGTTCGATACAGGGTTACTTGAAGCTTTCTTT	CASSPFDTGLLEAFF
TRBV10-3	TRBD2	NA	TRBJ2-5	TGTGCCATCAGTGAGTCGGGAGGGGCGGGGGAGACCCAGTACTTC	CAISESGGAGETQYF
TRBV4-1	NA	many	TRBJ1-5	TGCGCCAGCAGCCAGAATCCGGACTTAGGTCAGCCCCAGCATTTT	CASSQNPDLGQPQHF
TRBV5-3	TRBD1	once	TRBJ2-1	TGTGCCAGAAGCTTGGCTTCTAAAAGGGACAGGGGCCACAATGAGCAGTTCTTC	CARSLASKRDRGHNEQFF
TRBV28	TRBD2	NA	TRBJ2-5	TGTGCCAGCAGTTTCCCACCGGGGGGGGCCGGTAGAGAGACCCAGTACTTC	CASSFPPGGAGRETQYF
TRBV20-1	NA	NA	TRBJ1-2	TGCAGTGCAAGCCCCTGGGCTGGCTACACCTTC	CSASPWAGYTF
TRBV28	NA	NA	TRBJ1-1	TGTGCCAGCAGAGCTGGGGGGGACACTGAAGCTTTCTTT	CASRAGGDTEAFF
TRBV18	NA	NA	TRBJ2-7	TGTGCCAGCTCTCCAGGGACAAACTCCTACGAGCAGTACTTC	CASSPGTNSYEQYF
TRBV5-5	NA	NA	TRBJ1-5	TGTGCCAGCAGCTTGGGCGCGGTTAGCAATCAGCCCCAGCATTTT	CASSLGAVSNQPQHF
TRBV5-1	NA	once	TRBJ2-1	TGCGCCAGCAGCTTGGAGGGGGGGATCTATGAGCAGTTCTTC	CASSLEGGIYEQFF
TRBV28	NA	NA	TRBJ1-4	TGTGCCAGCAGACCGGGACACATCTCTCAGACTAATGAAAAACTGTTTTTT	CASRPGHISQTNEKLFF
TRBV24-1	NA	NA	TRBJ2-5	TGTGCCACCAGTGACCCGGTGGAGACCCAGTACTTC	CATSDPVETQYF
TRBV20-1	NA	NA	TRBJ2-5	TGCAGTGCTAGTGGCCAGATTATCCAAGAGACCCAGTACTTC	CSASGQIIQETQYF
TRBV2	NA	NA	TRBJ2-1	TGTGCCGCTAGAACAGGAACTTCTAACAATGAGCAGTTCTTC	CAARTGTSNNEQFF
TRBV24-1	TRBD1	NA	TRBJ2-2	TGTGCCACCAGTGATTCGGGACAGGGGAAAACCGGGGAGCTGTTTTTT	CATSDSGQGKTGELFF
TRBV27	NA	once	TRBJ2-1	TGTGCCAGCAGTTTAGGCGGGACGGTGAATGAGCAGTTCTTC	CASSLGGTVNEQFF
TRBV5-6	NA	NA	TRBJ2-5	TGTGCCAGCAGCCCAACTAGCTCCCCAAGAGAGACCCAGTACTTC	CASSPTSSPRETQYF
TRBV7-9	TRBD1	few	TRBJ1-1	TGTGCCAGCAGCCAGACAGGGCTCATGGACACTGAAGCTTTCTTT	CASSQTGLMDTEAFF
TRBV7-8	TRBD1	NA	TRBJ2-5	TGTGCCAGCAGCTTAGACAGGGGAGAGACCCAGTACTTC	CASSLDRGETQYF
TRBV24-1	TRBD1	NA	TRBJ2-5	TGTGCCACCGGGGGGGAACAGGGGGCAACTGGAGAGACCCAGTACTTC	CATGGEQGATGETQYF
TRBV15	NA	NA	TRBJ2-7	TGTGCCACCAGCAGAGATGCGGGGCGAGAGCAGTACTTC	CATSRDAGREQYF
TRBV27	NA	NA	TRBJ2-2	TGTGCCAGCAGTTTACAACCGAGCACCGGGGAGCTGTTTTTT	CASSLQPSTGELFF
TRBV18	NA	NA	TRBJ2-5	TGTGCCAGCTCACCACCATCACCAGGGGTGGCGGAGACCCAGTACTTC	CASSPPSPGVAETQYF
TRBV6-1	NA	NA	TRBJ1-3	TGTGCCAGCAGTGAGCAGGGGTCATCCTCTGGAAACACCATATATTTT	CASSEQGSSSGNTIYF
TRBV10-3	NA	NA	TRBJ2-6	TGTGCCATCAGTGCCGTGCCACTGAGCTCTGGGGCCAACGTCCTGACTTTC	CAISAVPLSSGANVLTF
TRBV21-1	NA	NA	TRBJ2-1	TGTGCCAGCAGCAGACGACTAGCGGGAGGCTGCTACAATGAGCAGTTCTTC	CASSRRLAGGCYNEQFF
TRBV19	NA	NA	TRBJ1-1	TGTGCCAGTAGGGGACATTCGATGAGTGAAGCTTTCTTT	CASRGHSMSEAFF
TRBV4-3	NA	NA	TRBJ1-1	TGCGCCAGCAGCCAAGAGAGTGGAGGGTGGGGAGCTTTCTTT	CASSQESGGWGAFF
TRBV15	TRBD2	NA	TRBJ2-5	TGTGCCACCAGCAGAGATTTTGCGCCAAGCGGGGGGACCCAGTACTTC	CATSRDFAPSGGTQYF
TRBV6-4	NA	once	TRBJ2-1	TGTGCCAGCAGTGACTCGTGGCCTGCCTACAATGAGCAGTTCTTC	CASSDSWPAYNEQFF
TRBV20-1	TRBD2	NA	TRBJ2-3	TGCAGTGCTAGTACGGCGGGAGGAGGAGATACGCAGTATTTT	CSASTAGGGDTQYF
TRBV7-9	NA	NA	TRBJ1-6	TGTGCCAGCAGCCCAGCGAGGGATTTGAATTCACCCCTCCACTTT	CASSPARDLNSPLHF
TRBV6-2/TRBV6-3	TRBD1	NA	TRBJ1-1	TGTGCCAGCAGCGCCCGGACAGGGGTAGGGACTGAAGCTTTCTTT	CASSARTGVGTEAFF
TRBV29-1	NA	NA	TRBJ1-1	TGCAGCGTTCTCCCACAGGGAAACACTGAAGCTTTCTTT	CSVLPQGNTEAFF
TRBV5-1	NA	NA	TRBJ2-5	TGCGCCAGCAGCTCGCAAGAGACCCAGTACTTC	CASSSQETQYF
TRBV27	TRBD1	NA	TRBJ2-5	TGTGCCAGCAATCCGGGACAGGGCCAAGAGACCCAGTACTTC	CASNPGQGQETQYF
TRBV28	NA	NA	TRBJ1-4	TGTGCCAGCAGTCCCAATAATGAAAAACTGTTTTTT	CASSPNNEKLFF
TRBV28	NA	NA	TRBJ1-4	TGTGCCAGCAGTTTATGGGGAGACGAAAAACTGTTTTTT	CASSLWGDEKLFF
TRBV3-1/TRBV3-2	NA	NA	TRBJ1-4	TGTGCCAGCAGCCCGAGAAGGGAGGATGAAAAACTGTTTTTT	CASSPRREDEKLFF
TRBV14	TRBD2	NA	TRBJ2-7	TGTGCCAGCAGCCAAGGGACTAGCGGGGTCTACGAGCAGTACTTC	CASSQGTSGVYEQYF
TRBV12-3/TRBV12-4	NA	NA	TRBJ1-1	TGTGCCAGCACCCTAGCACGGGGGACTGAAGCTTTCTTT	CASTLARGTEAFF
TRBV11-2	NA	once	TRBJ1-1	TGTGCCAGCAGCTTAGACAGGGGAGGGTACACTGAAGCTTTCTTT	CASSLDRGGYTEAFF
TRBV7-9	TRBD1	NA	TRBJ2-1	TGTGCCAGCAGCTTAGTGGGATGGACAGGGGTTCCCAATGAGCAGTTCTTC	CASSLVGWTGVPNEQFF
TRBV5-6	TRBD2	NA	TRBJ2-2	TGTGCCAGCAGCTTGGGCGGGGGGGCGGGCACCGGGGAGCTGTTTTTT	CASSLGGGAGTGELFF
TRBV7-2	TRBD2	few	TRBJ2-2	TGTGCCAGCAGCTTACTAGCGGGGGGGCCCACCGGGGAGCTGTTTTTT	CASSLLAGGPTGELFF
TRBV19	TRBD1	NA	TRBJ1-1	TGTGCCAGTACCTCAGATCCGGGACAGGGGGCGGTTAACACTGAAGCTTTCTTT	CASTSDPGQGAVNTEAFF
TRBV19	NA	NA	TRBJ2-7	TGTGCCAGTAGTACCCAGGGGGGAGTTACCGAGCAGTACTTC	CASSTQGGVTEQYF
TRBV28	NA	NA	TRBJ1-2	TGTGCCAGCAGTTTAACGGGCTATGGCTACACCTTC	CASSLTGYGYTF
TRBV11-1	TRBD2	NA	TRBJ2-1	TGTGCCAGCAGCCCCGAGGGGAGGGCCGTCGGTGAGCAGTTCTTC	CASSPEGRAVGEQFF
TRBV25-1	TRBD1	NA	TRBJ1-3	TGTGCCAGCAGTGAATGGGGACAGGGACATGGAAACACCATATATTTT	CASSEWGQGHGNTIYF
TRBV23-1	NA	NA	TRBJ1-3	TGCGCCAGCGGGGGGGGAAACACCATATATTTT	CASGGGNTIYF
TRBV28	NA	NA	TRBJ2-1	TGTGCCAGCAGTCTCCTAGCCTGGGGCAATGAGCAGTTCTTC	CASSLLAWGNEQFF